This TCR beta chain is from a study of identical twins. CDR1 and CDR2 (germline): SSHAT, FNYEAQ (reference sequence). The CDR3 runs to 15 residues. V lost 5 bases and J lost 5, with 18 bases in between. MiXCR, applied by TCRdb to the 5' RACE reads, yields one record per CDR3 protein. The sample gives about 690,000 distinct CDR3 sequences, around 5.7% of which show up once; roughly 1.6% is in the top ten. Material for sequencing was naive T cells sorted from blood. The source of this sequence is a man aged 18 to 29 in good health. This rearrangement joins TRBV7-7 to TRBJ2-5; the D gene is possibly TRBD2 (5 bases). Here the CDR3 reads CASSQQRFGRETQYF. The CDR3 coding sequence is TGTGCCAGCAGCCAGCAGCGGTTCGGCCGGGAGACCCAGTACTTC.